This T cell receptor (beta chain) was profiled in a study of vaccination effects on CD4 cells after COVID-19. The assay was immunoSEQ multiplex PCR, and TCRdb's table has in-frame clones only and misses some. The table lists roughly 63,000 clones, roughly 80% of them singletons. The CDR3 has 15 residues. The V gene lost 8 bases and the J gene lost 0 bases, with 14 bases spanning the gap. Germline-derived CDR1 and CDR2 are SNHLY and FYNNEI. Sequencing followed a ViraFEST assay step that expanded antigen-specific CD4+ T cells with viral peptide pools. The culture ran for around nine days, and then CD4+ T cells were isolated. BNT162b2 vaccine or mRNA-1273 vaccine was given to participants in two doses. This clone was counted a few times. The antigen is not known.

This material consisted of CD4+ T cells from PBMCs cultured with HCoV-OC43 spike peptides, taken after COVID-19 vaccination. Subset indicated: HCoV-OC43 spike overlapping peptide pool stimulation. The sequence was obtained from a human donor who received a COVID-19 vaccine. V is TRBV2 and J is TRBJ2-1; weak D call: TRBD2 (7 bases). The DNA of the CDR3 is TGTGCCAGCTTAAGGGGGGGCGGCTCCTACAATGAGCAGTTCTTC. The encoded protein is CASLRGGGSYNEQFF.